This T cell receptor (beta chain) was sequenced during a study of blood T cell repertoires in COVID-19. Germline CDR1 reads MDHEN; CDR2 reads SYDVKM. The germline V and J ends were trimmed by 1 base and 4 bases, with 10 bases remaining between them. The CDR3 consists of 14 residues. Data came from immunoSEQ multiplex PCR; TCRdb stores just in-frame clones and leaves some out. The repertoire holds about 300,000 clones, with about 91% as singletons. This clonotype was sampled from a woman aged 30 to 39 with COVID-19, enrolled during active disease. Sequenced: peripheral blood. The gene calls are TRBV28 and TRBJ1-2; D gene unclear. The CDR3 loop is CASSLSGPSYGYTF. The CDR3 region has the DNA TGTGCCAGCAGTTTATCGGGTCCCTCCTATGGCTACACCTTC.